The 29 T cell receptor beta chains given below trace back to one sample, sequenced in a study of blood T cell repertoires in COVID-19. Only in-frame clones appear in the TCRdb table, and some are missing; sequencing was by immunoSEQ multiplex PCR. The repertoire consists of roughly 250,000 clones, with about 79% occurring once and the leading ten covering roughly 10%. Sequenced input: peripheral blood. Receptors originate from a woman at least 80 years old with acute or convalescent COVID-19.

The chain employs TRBV6-5 and TRBJ1-5; D ambiguous. The V end lost 2 bases, the J end lost 6 bases, and 8 bases lay between the germline ends. Germline CDR1 reads MNHEY; CDR2 reads SVGAGI. The CDR3 totals 13 residues. The CDR3 nucleotides read TGTGCCAGCAGTTACGGGGAGGGTCAGCCCCAGCATTTT. This sequence encodes CASSYGEGQPQHF.

The rearrangement uses TRBV5-1 and TRBJ1-6, with unresolved D. The CDR3 runs 15 residues. Germline values: CDR1 SGHRS, CDR2 YFSETQ. Trimming pared 1 base from V and 7 bases from J, leaving 12 bases between. The CDR3 coding sequence is TGCGCCAGCAGCTTGCTTAGGAGAGGCAATTCACCCCTCCACTTT. Translating gives CASSLLRRGNSPLHF.

V and J are TRBV5-1 and TRBJ2-1; 9 nucleotides align to TRBD1. The J segment lost 2 bases and the V segment lost 1 base, leaving 7 bases of the junction unmatched. The germline V gene has CDR1 SGHRS and CDR2 YFSETQ. This CDR3 has 17 amino acids. CDR3 nucleotide sequence: TGCGCCAGCAGCTTGAACATGGGACAGGGAACCTACAATGAGCAGTTCTTC. This gives the protein CASSLNMGQGTYNEQFF. The full variable domain, in which reference TRBV5-1 and TRBJ2-1 provide the parts outside the CDR3, is KAGVTQTPRYLIKTRGQQVTLSCSPISGHRSVSWYQQTPGQGLQFLFEYFSETQRNKGNFPGRFSGRQFSNSRSEMNVSTLELGDSALYLCASSLNMGQGTYNEQFFGPGTRLTVL.

The CDR3 loop is CASSLRQGEGNTIYF. CDR3 sequence (DNA): TGCGCCAGCAGCTTGCGGCAGGGGGAAGGAAACACCATATATTTT. The chain employs TRBV5-1 and TRBJ1-3, with 7 bases fitting TRBD1. The CDR3 loop spans 15 amino acids. V was clipped by 1 base and J by 4 bases; unmatched bases: 5. Germline CDR1 reads SGHRS; CDR2 reads YFSETQ.

The gene calls are TRBV3-1 (or the pseudogene TRBV3-2) and TRBJ1-2, with TRBD1 identical over 12 bases. The junction had 7 bases not matched to a gene; V was cut back by 1 base and J by 7 bases. The CDR3 is 16 residues long. CDR1 LGHDT and CDR2 YNNKEL come from the germline V gene (reference sequence). This chain's CDR3 is CASSQVGGQGAFGYTF. The CDR3 DNA follows: TGTGCCAGCAGCCAAGTTGGGGGACAGGGGGCTTTTGGCTACACCTTC.

This CDR3 is CASSLWPIGQSSPNYGYTF. For the CDR3, the DNA is TGTGCCAGCAGCTTATGGCCCATAGGACAGTCCAGTCCTAACTATGGCTACACCTTC. The J gene is TRBJ1-2, the V gene TRBV7-9; a possible D gene is TRBD1 (6 bases). There are 19 residues in the CDR3. Germline V lookup: CDR1 SEHNR, CDR2 FQNEAQ (reference sequence). Trimming removed 2 bases from V and 0 bases from J, with 22 bases in between. Full variable domain (outside the CDR3, taken from reference TRBV7-9 and TRBJ1-2): DTGVSQNPRHKITKRGQNVTFRCDPISEHNRLYWYRQTLGQGPEFLTYFQNEAQLEKSRLLSDRFSAERPKGSFSTLEIQRTEQGDSAMYLCASSLWPIGQSSPNYGYTFGSGTRLTVV.

The rearrangement links TRBV19 to TRBJ1-5, with 9 bases lining up with TRBD1. CDR3 length: 16 residues. The germline CDR1 and CDR2 sequences are LNHDA and SQIVND (reference sequence). The junction had 16 bases not matched to a gene; V was cut back by 5 bases and J by 11 bases. In DNA, the CDR3 is TGTGCCAGTAGTTTTACAGGGGGCGCAAGGTCGGAAGCCCAGCATTTT. It is translated as CASSFTGGARSEAQHF.

This clone was seen a handful of times. The J gene is TRBJ1-6, the V gene TRBV11-2, with D maybe TRBD1 (6 bases). From germline, CDR1 is SGHAT and CDR2 FQNNGV. This CDR3 has 15 amino acids. V dropped 0 bases and J dropped 9 bases, with 12 bases sitting between them. The DNA of the CDR3 is TGTGCCAGCAGCTTAGAGGGGGCTCGGGTTTCACCCCTCCACTTT. Its protein product is CASSLEGARVSPLHF. Combining the CDR3 with reference TRBV11-2 and TRBJ1-6 gives the whole variable domain EAGVAQSPRYKIIEKRQSVAFWCNPISGHATLYWYQQILGQGPKLLIQFQNNGVVDDSQLPKDRFSAERLKGVDSTLKIQPAKLEDSAVYLCASSLEGARVSPLHFGNGTRLTVT.

The chain links TRBV2 to TRBJ2-7; 11 bases map to TRBD1. CDR3 length equals 14 residues. Germline V gene lookup returns CDR1 SNHLY and CDR2 FYNNEI. V trimming: 4 bases; J trimming: 4 bases; junction bases outside the gene matches: 3. The CDR3 loop reads CASSVGTGGYEQYF. The CDR3 DNA is TGTGCCAGCAGTGTCGGGACAGGGGGGTACGAGCAGTACTTC.

The chain links TRBV19 to TRBJ1-2; 8 positions match TRBD1. This CDR3 contains 17 residues. V shed 5 bases and J 4 bases; nucleotides not matched to a gene: 15. The germline V gene has CDR1 LNHDA and CDR2 SQIVND (reference sequence). For the CDR3, the DNA is TGTGCCAGTAGTGTATCGACCGCCGGGACAGGCATCTATGGCTACACCTTC. Amino acids: CASSVSTAGTGIYGYTF.

V gene TRBV6-5 combines with J gene TRBJ2-3, with D perhaps matching TRBD2 (6 bases). Germline V gene lookup returns CDR1 MNHEY and CDR2 SVGAGI. The length of the CDR3 is 14 residues. V lost 6 bases, J lost 2 bases, and 12 bases lay in between. CDR3: CASRGDFLTDTQYF. The DNA for the CDR3 is TGTGCCAGCAGGGGGGACTTCCTCACAGATACGCAGTATTTT.

This sequence joins TRBV15 and TRBJ1-2; D ambiguous. Germline CDR1 is LNHNV and CDR2 is YYDKDF (reference sequence). The CDR3 sequence is 12 residues long. Trimming removed 3 bases from V and 4 bases from J, with 6 bases in between. Here the CDR3 reads CATSRETYGYTF. DNA for the CDR3: TGTGCCACCAGCAGGGAGACCTATGGCTACACCTTC.

The chain employs TRBV3-1 (or the pseudogene TRBV3-2) and TRBJ1-1; 9 bases are shared with TRBD1. Germline-derived CDR1 and CDR2 are LGHDT and YNNKEL (reference sequence). With 4 bases clipped from V and 3 bases from J, the junction kept 3 bases outside the gene matches. CDR3 size: 14 residues. CDR3 residues: CASSRTGVDTEAFF. CDR3 in DNA: TGTGCCAGCAGCCGGACAGGGGTTGACACTGAAGCTTTCTTT.

V gene TRBV7-9 combines with J gene TRBJ1-5; possibly TRBD1 for D (6 bases). CDR3 length equals 13 residues. In germline, CDR1 is SEHNR, CDR2 FQNEAQ (reference sequence). Trimming removed 6 bases from V and 6 bases from J, with 12 bases in between. The CDR3 region has the DNA TGTGCCAGCAGATTGACAGGTCCTCAGCCCCAGCATTTT. Its protein product is CASRLTGPQPQHF.

The CDR3 sequence: CASSPPAGIGYTF. CDR3 DNA sequence: TGTGCCAGCTCACCACCGGCGGGGATTGGCTACACCTTC. The chain couples TRBV18 to TRBJ1-2; no clear D gene. CDR1 and CDR2 from the germline V gene are KGHSH and LQKENI. The CDR3 loop spans 13 amino acids. Deletions cut 0 bases from V and 7 bases from J, with 9 bases between.

The chain couples TRBV28 to TRBJ1-5, with 7 bases lining up with TRBD1. CDR3 size: 13 residues. Germline V gene data show CDR1 as MDHEN and CDR2 as SYDVKM. Unmatched junction bases numbered 6, after V lost 6 bases and J lost 7 bases. In DNA, the CDR3 is TGTGCCAGCAGCCCGACAGGGCCCCAGCCCCAGCATTTT. Its protein product is CASSPTGPQPQHF.

The genes are TRBV18 and TRBJ1-6, with D perhaps matching TRBD1 (5 bases). The CDR3 runs to 14 residues. Germline lookup yields CDR1 KGHSH and CDR2 LQKENI. With 3 bases removed from V and 9 bases from J, the gap between germline ends came to 12 bases. In nucleotides, the CDR3 is TGTGCCAGCTCACCCGGGGGTCGCGGTTCACCCCTCCACTTT. Translation: CASSPGGRGSPLHF.

The chain employs TRBV5-1 and TRBJ1-1; D remains unclear. The length of the CDR3 is 14 residues. Germline lookup yields CDR1 SGHRS and CDR2 YFSETQ. V gave up 0 bases and J gave up 6 bases, with 12 bases separating them. CDR3 sequence reads: CASSLAYGSAEAFF. DNA of the CDR3: TGCGCCAGCAGCTTGGCATACGGGTCGGCTGAAGCTTTCTTT.

This chain joins TRBV5-1 and TRBJ2-1; 9 bases are a match to TRBD1. Germline CDR1 reads SGHRS; CDR2 reads YFSETQ. CDR3 length equals 16 residues. V shed 4 bases, J shed 0 bases, and the junction held 5 bases outside the gene matches. In DNA, the CDR3 is TGCGCCAGCAGCGGACAGGGGCCAAGCTCCTACAATGAGCAGTTCTTC. Amino acids: CASSGQGPSSYNEQFF.

The chain employs TRBV7-3 and TRBJ2-3; 7 bases map to TRBD2. The ends lost 8 bases at V and 1 base at J; junction bases unmatched: 0. Germline V gene data show CDR1 as SGHTA and CDR2 as FQGTGA. The CDR3 has 12 residues. CDR3 residues: CASRGGTDTQYF. CDR3 in DNA: TGTGCCAGCCGGGGGGGCACAGATACGCAGTATTTT.

DNA for the CDR3: TGTGCCAGCAGTTACTCACACCTGATCACTGAAGCTTTCTTT. As protein: CASSYSHLITEAFF. This sequence joins TRBV6-5 and TRBJ1-1, with D unclear. CDR1 MNHEY and CDR2 SVGAGI come from the germline V gene. Trimming shortened V by 0 bases and J by 4 bases, and 9 bases separated the two germline ends. The CDR3 is made up of 14 amino acids.

This sequence joins TRBV10-2 and TRBJ1-6; 9 nucleotides agree with TRBD1. The CDR3 spans 17 residues. The germline CDR1 and CDR2 sequences are WSHSY and SAAADI. V was clipped by 3 bases and J by 5 bases; unmatched bases: 8. The CDR3 loop reads CASSDPTGGVDNSPLHF. As DNA, the CDR3 is TGCGCCAGCAGTGACCCGACAGGGGGGGTGGATAATTCACCCCTCCACTTT.

The chain recombines TRBV5-1 with TRBJ1-1; 9 nucleotides match TRBD1. The ends lost 4 bases at V and 5 bases at J; junction bases unmatched: 3. CDR1 is SGHRS and CDR2 is YFSETQ in the germline V gene. This CDR3 contains 13 residues. CDR3 DNA: TGCGCCAGCAGCACAGACAGGGGGACTGAAGCTTTCTTT. It yields the protein CASSTDRGTEAFF.

V gene TRBV3-1 (or the pseudogene TRBV3-2) combines with J gene TRBJ1-3; 9 bases line up with TRBD1. Germline lookup yields CDR1 LGHDT and CDR2 YNNKEL (reference sequence). This CDR3 comprises 21 residues. The ends lost 4 bases at V and 0 bases at J; junction bases unmatched: 19. The CDR3 protein is CASSPIRHRQGGIHSGNTIYF. The CDR3 DNA follows: TGTGCCAGCAGCCCGATCCGCCACCGACAGGGGGGCATCCACTCTGGAAACACCATATATTTT.

J is TRBJ2-7 and V is TRBV28; possible D gene TRBD1, 6 bases. Trimming pared 6 bases from V and 2 bases from J, leaving 14 bases between. There are 14 residues in the CDR3. Germline lookup yields CDR1 MDHEN and CDR2 SYDVKM. CDR3 region: CASRDDRTTYEQYF. The DNA of the CDR3 is TGTGCCAGCAGGGACGACAGGACGACCTACGAGCAGTACTTC.

This chain uses TRBV7-9 with TRBJ2-7; D unresolved. Germline CDR1 reads SEHNR; CDR2 reads FQNEAQ (reference sequence). This CDR3 is 14 amino acids long. Trimming cost V 4 bases and J 0 bases, with 10 bases left between them. Written as DNA, the CDR3 is TGTGCCAGCAGCTCCCGAGAGGACTCCTACGAGCAGTACTTC. This sequence encodes CASSSREDSYEQYF.

The chain has TRBV19 and TRBJ1-5; D gene unclear. Germline V gene sequence: CDR1 LNHDA, CDR2 SQIVND (reference sequence). This CDR3 spans 11 amino acids. CDR3 residues: CPLLSNQPQHF. The CDR3 DNA sequence: TGTCCCCTTTTAAGCAATCAGCCCCAGCATTTT.

The J gene is TRBJ2-5, the V gene TRBV29-1; D possibly corresponds to TRBD1 (6 bases). Germline V CDR1 and CDR2: SQVTM, ANQGSEA. This CDR3 is 13 amino acids long. Trimming left V 4 bases short and J 4 bases short, with 13 bases between. CDR3 DNA sequence: TGCAGCGTTGTTCAGGGGTATGGAGAGACCCAGTACTTC. Protein: CSVVQGYGETQYF.

The chain combines TRBV27 with TRBJ1-5; tentatively, D is TRBD1 (6 bases). The germline V gene encodes CDR1 MNHEY and CDR2 SMNVEV (reference sequence). CDR3 length equals 14 residues. Trimming stripped 2 bases from V and 5 bases from J, with 10 bases between. In DNA, the CDR3 is TGTGCCAGCAGTTTACAGGGGAACTATCAGCCCCAGCATTTT. The encoded protein is CASSLQGNYQPQHF.